This T cell receptor (beta chain) is from a study of early T cells in non-severe SARS-CoV-2 infection. Study at large: Alpha and beta chains were unpaired, from unsorted whole-blood bulk RNA.

The CDR3 runs to 14 residues. Germline V gives CDR1 SNHLY, CDR2 FYNNEI. The ends were cut back, 4 bases at V and 0 bases at J, with 8 bases in the middle. This clonotype was counted a few times. Attachment of unique molecular identifiers was made to individual cDNA molecules. Via MiXCR, TCRdb re-called the 5' RACE reads, giving one row per CDR3 protein. The sample carries around 30,000 distinct CDR3 sequences, about 10% recorded once. Material for sequencing was whole blood. V usage is TRBV2 and J usage is TRBJ2-3; D ambiguous. The sequence was collected from an adult who was a healthcare worker with PCR-confirmed SARS-CoV-2 infection or an uninfected control (not recorded which). This CDR3 is CASSAVTSTDTQYF. CDR3 sequence (DNA): TGTGCCAGCAGTGCCGTTACCAGCACAGATACGCAGTATTTT. Using reference TRBV2 and TRBJ2-3 for the parts outside the CDR3, the full variable domain is EPEVTQTPSHQVTQMGQEVILRCVPISNHLYFYWYRQILGQKVEFLVSFYNNEISEKSEIFDDQFSVERPDGSNFTLKIRSTKLEDSAMYFCASSAVTSTDTQYFGPGTRLTVL.